This TCR beta chain was documented in a study of a mutant IDH1 vaccine in newly diagnosed glioma. Overall study context: Treated individuals were around 60% male and 37.5% female, averaging roughly 40 years of age. Radiotherapy, temozolomide, or both had been given previously, and both were given to most. Whole-study findings and limits: Pseudoprogression appeared unlinked to shifts in leading peripheral T cell clonotypes.

Assay used: immunoSEQ multiplex PCR; TCRdb lists only in-frame clones, some missing. The repertoire holds roughly 50,000 clones, with 65% to 85% as singletons. The time point here: baseline, week 1 (first vaccination visit). Treatment specified: pre-vaccination baseline after standard-of-care therapy. With respect to this clone: Its antigen is still unknown.

This TCR derives from a man between 18 and 35 years old with glioma. Material: PBMCs, obtained from a glioma patient treated with radiotherapy, temozolomide or both.

The CDR3 sequence: CAWSLKRGTAVSYEQYF. CDR3 DNA: TGTGCCTGGAGTCTGAAACGCGGGACAGCGGTCTCCTACGAGCAGTACTTC. The genes are TRBV30 and TRBJ2-7; a weak D match, TRBD1 (7 bases). V was cut by 2 bases and J by 0 bases, with 20 bases left in between. CDR3 length: 17 residues. Germline V gives CDR1 GTSNPN, CDR2 SVGIG (reference sequence). Complete variable domain (other parts from reference TRBV30 and TRBJ2-7): SQTIHQWPATLVQPVGSPLSLECTVEGTSNPNLYWYRQAAGRGLQLLFYSVGIGQISSEVPQNLSASRPQDRQFILSSKKLLLSDSGFYLCAWSLKRGTAVSYEQYFGPGTRLTVT.